The 8 T cell receptor beta chains presented below share a single source sample, sequenced in a study of cytomegalovirus exposure and HLA in healthy donors. 13 Jbeta primers and 60 Vbeta primers were used for the PCR. Libraries were prepared by immunoSEQ multiplex PCR; TCRdb keeps only in-frame clonotypes and omits some of them. The table lists some 120,000 clones, about 84% of them singletons, with 3.6% in the top ten. The sample comprised PBMCs. Every receptor here comes from a man aged 35 to 55 in good health and CMV-seronegative.

The V and J genes are TRBV27 and TRBJ1-6; a weak D match, TRBD1 (6 bases). In germline, CDR1 is MNHEY, CDR2 SMNVEV (reference sequence). The CDR3 extends over 17 amino acids. Trimming removed 4 bases at V and 12 bases at J, with 25 bases between. The CDR3 sequence is CASSSYLTRDTPRPLHF. CDR3 nucleotide sequence: TGTGCCAGCAGTTCCTACCTTACTCGGGACACCCCAAGACCCCTCCACTTT.

The CDR3, as DNA: TGTGCCAGCAGCTTCTCATTTGACAGGGAGGACGAGCAGTACTTC. It translates to CASSFSFDREDEQYF. The gene calls are TRBV11-2 and TRBJ2-7; TRBD1 might be the D (7 bases). The CDR3 has 15 amino acids. The germline V and J ends were trimmed by 3 bases and 5 bases, with 17 bases remaining between them. Per the germline V gene, CDR1 is SGHAT and CDR2 is FQNNGV.

The count of this clone is one. The chain recombines TRBV2 with TRBJ2-3, with a possible D match to TRBD1 (6 bases). Trimming removed 6 bases from V and 2 bases from J, with 15 bases in between. Germline lookup yields CDR1 SNHLY and CDR2 FYNNEI. The CDR3 runs 15 residues. The CDR3 DNA reads TGTGCCAGCAGCCAAAGACAGGCCGACACAGATACGCAGTATTTT. This gives the protein CASSQRQADTDTQYF.

J is TRBJ2-1 and V is TRBV6-1; possibly TRBD1 for D (6 bases). The germline gives CDR1 MNHNS, CDR2 SASEGT. Trimming removed 8 bases at V and 4 bases at J, with 18 bases between. This CDR3 is built from 15 residues. The CDR3 region is CASGGRLRQYNEQFF. The CDR3 DNA reads as TGTGCCAGCGGGGGCCGGCTTAGACAGTACAATGAGCAGTTCTTC.

The chain carries TRBV5-4 and TRBJ2-1, with D perhaps matching TRBD2 (7 bases). Germline values: CDR1 SGHNT, CDR2 YYREEE (reference sequence). V dropped 4 bases and J dropped 6 bases, with 11 bases sitting between them. The CDR3 is made up of 13 amino acids. DNA of the CDR3: TGTGCCAGCAGCCAACGGGGGGCCAATGAGCAGTTCTTC. Protein sequence: CASSQRGANEQFF.

This chain links TRBV7-9 with TRBJ2-7, with D tentatively TRBD1 (5 bases). CDR1 is SEHNR and CDR2 is FQNEAQ in the germline V gene (reference sequence). This CDR3 contains 14 residues. Trimming took off 0 bases at V and 3 bases at J, with 9 bases between the two ends. CDR3 DNA: TGTGCCAGCAGCTTAGCGGCCCAGGGCTACGAGCAGTACTTC. Protein sequence: CASSLAAQGYEQYF.

The chain couples TRBV30 to TRBJ1-2; a possible D gene is TRBD1 (6 bases). The CDR3 is 13 amino acids. CDR1 and CDR2 (germline): GTSNPN, SVGIG (reference sequence). As DNA, the CDR3 is TGTGTCGTGATGACAGGCATCTTGTATGGCTACACCTTC. It specifies CVVMTGILYGYTF.

This clone was picked up one time. CDR3 in amino acids: CASSLEKSREMRRRYEQFF. CDR3 DNA sequence: TGTGCCAGCAGCTTGGAGAAGTCTCGGGAAATGAGACGAAGGTATGAGCAGTTCTTC. This chain joins TRBV5-6 and TRBJ2-1; the D gene is possibly TRBD2 (5 bases). Trimming removed 0 bases from V and 8 bases from J, with 27 bases in between. Germline V gives CDR1 SGHDT, CDR2 YYEEEE. This CDR3 comprises 19 residues.